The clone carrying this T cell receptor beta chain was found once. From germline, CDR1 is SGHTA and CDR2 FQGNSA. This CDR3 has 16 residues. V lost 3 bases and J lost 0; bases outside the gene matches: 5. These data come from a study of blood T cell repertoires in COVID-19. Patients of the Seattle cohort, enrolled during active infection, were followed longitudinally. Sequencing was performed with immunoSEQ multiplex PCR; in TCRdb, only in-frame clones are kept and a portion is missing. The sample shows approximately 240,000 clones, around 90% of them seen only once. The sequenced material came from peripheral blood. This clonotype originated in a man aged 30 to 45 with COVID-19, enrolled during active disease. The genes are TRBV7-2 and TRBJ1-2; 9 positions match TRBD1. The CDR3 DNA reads TGTGCCAGCAGCTTTACAGGGGGCGAGGCTAACTATGGCTACACCTTC. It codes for CASSFTGGEANYGYTF.